This T cell receptor beta chain is drawn from a study of T cells after somatic rescue of genetic block. TCRdb's table, derived via immunoSEQ multiplex PCR, lists solely in-frame clones and lacks some. Of roughly 58,000 clones listed, approximately 96% are singletons. The CDR3 is 15 amino acids. The V segment lost 4 bases and the J segment 3 bases; nucleotides outside the gene matches: 6. Per the germline V gene, CDR1 is SGDLS and CDR2 is YYNGEE. Specimen: peripheral blood mononuclear cells (PBMCs). This chain uses TRBV9 with TRBJ2-1; 8 bases are shared with TRBD2. This TCR was recovered from a child in the first two years of life. The CDR3 spells CASSLTSGNYNEQFF. In DNA form, the CDR3 reads TGTGCCAGCAGCTTAACTAGCGGAAACTACAATGAGCAGTTCTTC.